This T cell receptor (beta chain) was identified in a study of memory CD4+ T cells and cytomegalovirus serostatus. Single viable CD3+CD4+CD8-CD45RO+ cells were sorted as the memory CD4+ T cells. The table came from immunoSEQ multiplex PCR; TCRdb's copy has only in-frame clones and leaves some out. The sample shows 55,000 to 60,000 clones, 80% to 85% of them seen only once. V was pared by 6 bases and J by 8 bases, with 13 bases between. Germline CDR1 is DFQATT and CDR2 is SNEGSKA (reference sequence). The CDR3 runs 11 residues. The receptor was isolated from an adult in good health and CMV-seronegative. This chain links TRBV20-1 with TRBJ1-1; the D is unclear. Specimen: memory CD4+ T cells from blood. The CDR3 DNA sequence: TGCAGTGCAAAGGGTGTGCAGGAAGCTTTCTTT. This codes for CSAKGVQEAFF.